The 27 T cell receptor beta chains in this list originate from one sample, sequenced in a study of T cell repertoires in cytomegalovirus infection. TCRdb used MiXCR to reprocess the reads, holding one entry per CDR3 protein. This repertoire shows 310,000 or so distinct CDR3 sequences, 20% to 25% found once; its top ten account for about 14%. These receptors' antigens are unknown. The sequencing here drew on cultured PBMCs, taken from culture after CMV antigen stimulation. The receptors were sampled from a human donor in good health (CMV status not recorded). Some clones in this sample may be carry-over from other donors' samples.

The chain employs TRBV12-3 or TRBV12-4 and TRBJ2-1; 7 nucleotides agree with TRBD2. J lost 4 bases, V lost 5 bases, and 11 bases had no gene match. This CDR3 comprises 16 residues. In DNA, the CDR3 is TGTGCCAGCAGTCCACCTTCTAGCGGAGCGTACAATGAGCAGTTCTTC. Its protein is CASSPPSSGAYNEQFF.

This clonotype occurred a few times. The chain is built from TRBV5-1 and TRBJ2-1; D not resolved. In germline, CDR1 is SGHRS, CDR2 YFSETQ. CDR3 size: 12 residues. Trimming shortened V by 4 bases and J by 13 bases, and 15 bases separated the two germline ends. The CDR3: CASSPEAAFQFF. Written as DNA, the CDR3 is TGCGCCAGCAGCCCAGAGGCAGCATTTCAGTTCTTC.

This clonotype was seen ten or more times. The chain recombines TRBV7-2 with TRBJ2-6; no firm D call. The CDR3 extends over 17 amino acids. The germline V and J ends were trimmed by 5 bases and 0 bases, with 14 bases remaining between them. The germline gives CDR1 SGHTA, CDR2 FQGNSA. CDR3 sequence reads: CASSTFTSFSGANVLTF. The DNA for the CDR3 is TGTGCCAGCAGCACATTTACCTCGTTCTCTGGGGCCAACGTCCTGACTTTC.

The chain uses TRBV12-3 or TRBV12-4 and TRBJ2-2; 9 bases line up with TRBD2. Losses at the gene ends were 5 bases for V and 1 base for J; bases not matched to a gene: 8. CDR3 length equals 17 residues. CDR3 DNA sequence: TGTGCCAGCAGTCCCCGGGATAGCGGGAGGAACACCGGGGAGCTGTTTTTT. As protein: CASSPRDSGRNTGELFF.

The V and J genes are TRBV28 and TRBJ1-3; TRBD1 is a possible D gene (5 bases). Trimming shortened V by 5 bases and J by 0 bases, and 11 bases separated the two germline ends. This CDR3 has 15 residues. Germline V gene sequence: CDR1 MDHEN, CDR2 SYDVKM. CDR3 nucleotide sequence: TGTGCCAGCAGTGGGGCAGACTACTCTGGAAACACCATATATTTT. It encodes CASSGADYSGNTIYF.

The chain is built from TRBV20-1 and TRBJ2-1, with TRBD2 matching 8 bases. From germline, CDR1 is DFQATT and CDR2 SNEGSKA (reference sequence). CDR3 length: 16 residues. V was pared by 0 bases and J by 8 bases, with 12 bases of the junction left unmatched. The CDR3 reads CSAREPRSGRRYEQFF. For the CDR3, the DNA is TGCAGTGCTAGAGAGCCCCGCAGCGGGAGAAGGTATGAGCAGTTCTTC.

This clonotype was seen repeatedly, ten times or more. V usage is TRBV12-3 or TRBV12-4 and J usage is TRBJ1-1; D is possibly TRBD1 (5 bases). This CDR3 has 15 amino acids. V gave up 3 bases and J gave up 5 bases, with 16 bases separating them. CDR3 in amino acids: CASSFAPDGGTEAFF. CDR3 bases: TGTGCCAGCAGTTTTGCCCCCGATGGGGGGACTGAAGCTTTCTTT.

The chain employs TRBV6-1 and TRBJ2-7; 10 bases fit TRBD2. The CDR3 length is 15 residues. V lost 11 bases, J lost 3 bases, and 13 bases stayed unmatched. CDR1 and CDR2 (germline): MNHNS, SASEGT. CDR3 DNA: TGTGCCGCTGGGGAGCGGGAGGGACTCTTCTACGAGCAGTACGTC. Protein sequence: CAAGEREGLFYEQYV.

The chain carries TRBV12-3 or TRBV12-4 and TRBJ1-1; D not certain. The V end lost 1 base, the J end lost 5 bases, and 11 bases lay between the germline ends. This CDR3 spans 14 amino acids. The CDR3 reads CASSLGGPETEAFF. In nucleotides, the CDR3 is TGTGCCAGCAGTTTAGGGGGTCCGGAGACTGAAGCTTTCTTT.

This clonotype was seen a few times. The rearrangement uses TRBV10-1 and TRBJ2-7; the D gene is possibly TRBD2 (5 bases). Trimming took off 8 bases at V and 2 bases at J, with 13 bases between the two ends. The CDR3 consists of 13 residues. Germline CDR1 reads WNHNN; CDR2 reads SYGVQD (reference sequence). Here the CDR3 DNA reads TGCGCCAGCTTTAGCGAGGACCCCTACGAGCAGTACGTC. Its protein product is CASFSEDPYEQYV.

The table lists this clonotype with many counts. This sequence joins TRBV28 and TRBJ2-5; D gene unclear. In germline, CDR1 is MDHEN, CDR2 SYDVKM. The CDR3 contains 16 residues. The ends were cut back, 6 bases at V and 1 base at J, with 18 bases in the middle. The CDR3 region has the DNA TGTGCCAGCAGGACCCAAATCGGCCGACGCCAAGAGACCCAGTACTTC. This translates into CASRTQIGRRQETQYF.

This clonotype was found a few times. J is TRBJ2-3 and V is TRBV19; 9 bases line up with TRBD2. Germline CDR1 and CDR2: LNHDA and SQIVND (reference sequence). CDR3 length: 15 residues. Trimming at V came to 7 bases and at J to 4 bases, leaving 9 bases not matched to a gene. In DNA, the CDR3 is TGTGCCAGTACCTCTCTAGCGGGAATCGCAGATACGCAGTATTTT. It codes for CASTSLAGIADTQYF.

V gene TRBV7-2 combines with J gene TRBJ2-7, with D hard to call. The length of the CDR3 is 14 residues. Germline-derived CDR1 and CDR2 are SGHTA and FQGNSA. Trimming left V 4 bases short and J 0 bases short, with 10 bases between. CDR3 loop: CASSSAISSYEQYF. The CDR3 DNA reads TGTGCCAGCAGCTCTGCTATAAGCTCCTACGAGCAGTACTTC. Full variable domain (outside the CDR3, taken from reference TRBV7-2 and TRBJ2-7): GAGVSQSPSNKVTEKGKDVELRCDPISGHTALYWYRQSLGQGLEFLIYFQGNSAPDKSGLPSDRFSAERTGGSVSTLTIQRTQQEDSAVYLCASSSAISSYEQYFGPGTRLTVT.

This clonotype turned up a few times. The CDR3 DNA sequence: TGTGCCAGCAGCTTAGAAGGCAGGGCGTTCACTGAAGCTTTCTTT. It encodes CASSLEGRAFTEAFF. The chain recombines TRBV7-2 with TRBJ1-1, with D possibly being TRBD1 (5 bases). The CDR3 runs 15 residues. The V end was cut by 1 base, the J end by 4 bases, with 13 bases between. Germline assignment: CDR1 SGHTA and CDR2 FQGNSA.

The rearrangement uses TRBV3-1 and TRBJ2-1, with TRBD2 matching 11 bases. Germline CDR1 is LGHDT and CDR2 is YNNKEL (reference sequence). This CDR3 spans 17 amino acids. With 4 bases clipped from V and 0 bases from J, the junction kept 5 bases outside the gene matches. CDR3 in amino acids: CASSPGLAGFSYNEQFF. Written as DNA, the CDR3 is TGTGCCAGCAGCCCAGGACTAGCGGGCTTCTCCTACAATGAGCAGTTCTTC.

The gene calls are TRBV7-6 and TRBJ2-5; 7 bases line up with TRBD1. This CDR3 has 13 residues. CDR1 and CDR2 (germline): SGHVS, FNYEAQ. V shed 5 bases, J shed 4 bases, and the junction held 4 bases outside the gene matches. For the CDR3, the DNA is TGTGCCAGCAGCCCCGGACAGGTAGAGACCCAGTACTTC. This sequence encodes CASSPGQVETQYF.

This clonotype was picked up a small number of times. The V and J genes are TRBV12-5 and TRBJ2-1; 7 nucleotides agree with TRBD2. Germline values: CDR1 LGHNT, CDR2 FRNRAP. J was trimmed by 10 bases and V by 2 bases; bases with no gene match: 8. CDR3 size: 14 residues. CDR3 nucleotide sequence: TGTGCTAGTGGTTTGCCCCAGCGGGATAGCGAGCAGTTCTTC. Amino acids: CASGLPQRDSEQFF.

There are a few counts of this clonotype. The chain uses TRBV6-5 and TRBJ1-2, with TRBD1 matching over 8 bases. This CDR3 contains 16 residues. Germline values: CDR1 MNHEY, CDR2 SVGAGI. J was trimmed by 3 bases and V by 7 bases; bases with no gene match: 13. The chain's CDR3 is CASTVTGGQQYYGYTF. Written as DNA, the CDR3 is TGTGCCAGCACCGTTACAGGGGGACAGCAGTACTATGGCTACACCTTC.

In DNA form, the CDR3 reads TGTGCCAGCAGCCCGGGGGCAGGGTGGAATGAGCAGTTCTTC. This translates into CASSPGAGWNEQFF. This chain connects TRBV11-3 to TRBJ2-1; either TRBD1 or TRBD2 may fit D (6 bases each). The germline CDR1 and CDR2 sequences are SGHNT and YENEEA. The V end was cut by 5 bases, the J end by 7 bases, with 15 bases between. The CDR3 consists of 14 residues.

This clonotype has just a few counts. The chain links TRBV7-8 to TRBJ1-1; unclear D gene. The CDR3 is 14 residues long. Per the germline V gene, CDR1 is SGHVS and CDR2 is FQNEAQ. With 5 bases removed from V and 7 bases from J, the gap between germline ends came to 17 bases. The CDR3 loop is CASSGFGPLGEAFF. In nucleotides, the CDR3 is TGTGCCAGCAGCGGATTCGGGCCACTCGGTGAAGCTTTCTTT.

A few counts support this clonotype. The chain uses TRBV20-1 and TRBJ2-1; tentatively, D is TRBD2 (5 bases). Germline CDR1 and CDR2: DFQATT and SNEGSKA (reference sequence). The germline V and J ends were trimmed by 0 bases and 0 bases, with 9 bases remaining between them. CDR3 size: 15 residues. CDR3 coding DNA: TGCAGTGCTAGAGATCAGCGGAGCTCCTACAATGAGCAGTTCTTC. Amino acids: CSARDQRSSYNEQFF.

This clonotype has only a few counts. This chain uses TRBV19 with TRBJ2-2; a weak D match, TRBD1 (7 bases). The CDR3 loop spans 15 amino acids. V was shortened by 3 bases and J by 4 bases, with 12 bases between the two germline ends. Germline CDR1 reads LNHDA; CDR2 reads SQIVND (reference sequence). CDR3 bases: TGTGCCAGTAGTATCCCCAGGGGGGTCACCGGGGAGCTGTTTTTT. Translation gives CASSIPRGVTGELFF.

The chain employs TRBV6-5 and TRBJ1-1; D may be TRBD1 (6 bases). Looked up from germline, CDR1 is MNHEY and CDR2 is SVGAGI. V was cut by 0 bases and J by 0 bases, with 8 bases left in between. The CDR3 covers 15 residues. The CDR3 here is CASSYSRGMNTEAFF. The CDR3 DNA reads TGTGCCAGCAGTTACTCGAGGGGGATGAACACTGAAGCTTTCTTT.

In this sample, this clonotype turned up many times. The CDR3 nucleotides read TGTGCCAGCAGTTCCTCCCCAGGGGCCCTGAACACTGAAGCTTTCTTT. This encodes CASSSSPGALNTEAFF. The V gene is TRBV7-6, the J gene TRBJ1-1; possible D gene TRBD1, 6 bases. In germline, CDR1 is SGHVS, CDR2 FNYEAQ. This CDR3 contains 16 residues. V was trimmed by 6 bases and J by 0 bases, leaving 17 bases between them. Complete variable domain (other parts from reference TRBV7-6 and TRBJ1-1): GAGVSQSPRYKVTKRGQDVALRCDPISGHVSLYWYRQALGQGPEFLTYFNYEAQQDKSGLPNDRFSAERPEGSISTLTIQRTEQRDSAMYRCASSSSPGALNTEAFFGQGTRLTVV.

This clonotype has at least ten counts. The chain links TRBV6-1 to TRBJ2-2; 8 bases are a match to TRBD2. Germline lookup yields CDR1 MNHNS and CDR2 SASEGT. The CDR3 loop spans 16 amino acids. J lost 6 bases, V lost 6 bases, and 12 bases had no gene match. The CDR3: CASRELAGIGSGELFF. The CDR3 DNA reads as TGTGCCAGCAGGGAGTTAGCGGGAATCGGATCCGGGGAGCTGTTTTTT.

The chain links TRBV5-8 to TRBJ1-1, with D unclear. The CDR3 runs to 17 residues. Per the germline V gene, CDR1 is SGHTS and CDR2 is YDEGEE. Trimming cost V 0 bases and J 3 bases, with 18 bases left between them. The CDR3 sequence: CASSLAVSSRSHTEAFF. The CDR3 coding sequence is TGTGCCAGCAGCTTGGCGGTGAGCAGTCGCTCACACACTGAAGCTTTCTTT.

The chain couples TRBV7-2 to TRBJ1-2; perhaps TRBD1 as D (5 bases). V lost 1 base to trimming and J lost 8 bases, with 14 bases between them. The CDR3 runs 14 residues. Per germline, CDR1 SGHTA and CDR2 FQGNSA. CDR3 protein: CASSLDSGPRGYTF. CDR3 DNA: TGTGCCAGCAGCTTAGATTCGGGGCCGCGGGGCTACACCTTC.